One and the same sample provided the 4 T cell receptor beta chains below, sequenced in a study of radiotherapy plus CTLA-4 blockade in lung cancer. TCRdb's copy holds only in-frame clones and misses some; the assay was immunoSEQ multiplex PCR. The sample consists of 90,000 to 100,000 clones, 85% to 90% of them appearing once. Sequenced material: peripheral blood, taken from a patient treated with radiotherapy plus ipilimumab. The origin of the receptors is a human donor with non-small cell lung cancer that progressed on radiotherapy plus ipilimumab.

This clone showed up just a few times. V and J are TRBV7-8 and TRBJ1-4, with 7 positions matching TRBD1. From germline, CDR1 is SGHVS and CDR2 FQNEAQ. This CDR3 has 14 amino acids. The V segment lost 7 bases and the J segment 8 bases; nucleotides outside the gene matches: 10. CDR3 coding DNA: TGTGCCAGCAACCCAACAGGGGCGGGCGAAAAACTGTTTTTT. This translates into CASNPTGAGEKLFF.

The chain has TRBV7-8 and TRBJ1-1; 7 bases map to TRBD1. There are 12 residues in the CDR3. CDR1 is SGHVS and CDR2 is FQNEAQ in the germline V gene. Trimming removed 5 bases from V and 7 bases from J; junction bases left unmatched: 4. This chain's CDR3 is CASSLDRDEAFF. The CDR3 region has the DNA TGTGCCAGCAGCCTTGACAGGGATGAAGCTTTCTTT.

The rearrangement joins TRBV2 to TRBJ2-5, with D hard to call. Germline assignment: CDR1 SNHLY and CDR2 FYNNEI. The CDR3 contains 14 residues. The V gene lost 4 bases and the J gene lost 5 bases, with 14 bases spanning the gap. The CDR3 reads CASSGLGNWETQYF. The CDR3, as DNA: TGTGCCAGCAGTGGTTTGGGGAATTGGGAGACCCAGTACTTC.

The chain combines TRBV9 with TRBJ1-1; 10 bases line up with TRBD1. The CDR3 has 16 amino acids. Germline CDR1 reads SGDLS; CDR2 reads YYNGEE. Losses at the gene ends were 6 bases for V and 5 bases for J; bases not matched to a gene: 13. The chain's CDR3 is CASNPTGGGLGTEAFF. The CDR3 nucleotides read TGTGCCAGCAACCCGACAGGGGGCGGGCTTGGTACTGAAGCTTTCTTT.